The 9 T cell receptor beta chains below all came from one sample that was sequenced in a study of blood T cell repertoires in COVID-19. Using immunoSEQ multiplex PCR, the repertoire was profiled, and TCRdb retains in-frame clones only, with some absent. The repertoire includes 100,000 to 120,000 clones, about 85% of them detected once, and roughly 1.4% sits in the top ten. Sequencing was carried out using peripheral blood. The receptors derive from a man aged 45 to 65 with acute or convalescent COVID-19.

This sequence joins TRBV27 and TRBJ2-1, with 16 bases identical to TRBD2. The germline CDR1 and CDR2 sequences are MNHEY and SMNVEV (reference sequence). CDR3 length equals 14 residues. Trimming cost V 2 bases and J 15 bases; bases outside gene matches: 4. The CDR3 DNA is TGTGCCAGCAGTTTAGGGACTAGCGGGGGGGCGGGGTTCTTC. This encodes CASSLGTSGGAGFF.

This clone was recorded once. This chain connects TRBV3-1 (or the pseudogene TRBV3-2) to TRBJ2-1; 9 bases match TRBD2. V gave up 4 bases and J gave up 10 bases; unmatched junction bases: 14. The germline V gene encodes CDR1 LGHDT and CDR2 YNNKEL (reference sequence). The CDR3 is 16 amino acids. The chain's CDR3 is CASSPLWSGGRREQFF. The CDR3 DNA reads as TGTGCCAGCAGCCCCCTATGGAGCGGGGGGAGGAGGGAGCAGTTCTTC.

The genes are TRBV9 and TRBJ1-6, with TRBD1 identical over 7 bases. CDR1 and CDR2 from the germline V gene are SGDLS and YYNGEE. Losses at the gene ends were 2 bases for V and 7 bases for J; bases not matched to a gene: 6. The CDR3 totals 15 residues. The CDR3 region is CASSVGGRGNSPLHF. The CDR3 bases are TGTGCCAGCAGCGTCGGGGGCAGGGGGAATTCACCCCTCCACTTT. Filled out from reference TRBV9 and TRBJ1-6, the complete variable domain reads DSGVTQTPKHLITATGQRVTLRCSPRSGDLSVYWYQQSLDQGLQFLIQYYNGEERAKGNILERFSAQQFPDLHSELNLSSLELGDSALYFCASSVGGRGNSPLHFGNGTRLTVT.

This clone was picked up a small number of times. The V gene is TRBV24-1, the J gene TRBJ2-3; tentative D call: TRBD2 (5 bases). Per germline, CDR1 KGHDR and CDR2 SFDVKD. Trimming shortened V by 4 bases and J by 2 bases, and 12 bases separated the two germline ends. CDR3 length: 15 residues. The CDR3 region is CATSDRGLLTDTQYF. The CDR3 DNA sequence: TGTGCCACCAGTGACCGAGGACTTCTCACAGATACGCAGTATTTT.

This clone was seen a single time. V is TRBV14 and J is TRBJ1-1; 7 nucleotides agree with TRBD1. The V gene's germline CDR1 is SGHDN and CDR2 FVKESK. The CDR3 extends over 15 amino acids. V was pared by 1 base and J by 2 bases, with 4 bases of the junction left unmatched. The CDR3 is CASSQGTGENTEAFF. The CDR3 coding sequence is TGTGCCAGCAGCCAAGGGACAGGAGAAAACACTGAAGCTTTCTTT.

A few counts support this clone. This sequence joins TRBV19 and TRBJ1-1; D is perhaps TRBD1 (5 bases). From germline, CDR1 is LNHDA and CDR2 SQIVND (reference sequence). CDR3 length: 13 amino acids. Trimming cost V 7 bases and J 5 bases, with 14 bases left between them. The CDR3 spells CASTMWGKTEAFF. The CDR3 DNA reads as TGTGCCAGTACCATGTGGGGCAAAACTGAAGCTTTCTTT.

In this sample, this clone turned up once. The CDR3 region is CASSQVTGGYTF. DNA of the CDR3: TGTGCCAGCAGCCAAGTGACAGGGGGCTACACCTTC. This chain links TRBV3-1 (or the pseudogene TRBV3-2) with TRBJ1-2, with 7 bases that match TRBD1. Germline values: CDR1 LGHDT, CDR2 YNNKEL (reference sequence). CDR3 length equals 12 residues. Trimming at V came to 1 base and at J to 8 bases, leaving 1 base not matched to a gene.

This sequence joins TRBV28 and TRBJ2-7, with D maybe TRBD2 (5 bases). The CDR3 is 13 residues long. Germline values: CDR1 MDHEN, CDR2 SYDVKM. Trimming stripped 7 bases from V and 6 bases from J, with 16 bases between. Here the CDR3 DNA reads TGTGCCAGCACCCCTGGCGGACTCGGCGAGCAGTACTTC. Translating it yields CASTPGGLGEQYF.

This chain connects TRBV5-4 to TRBJ2-1; 11 bases match TRBD2. From germline, CDR1 is SGHNT and CDR2 YYREEE (reference sequence). The ends lost 5 bases at V and 7 bases at J; junction bases unmatched: 14. The CDR3 contains 17 residues. CDR3 amino acids: CASSPGVAGGLGNEQFF. CDR3 sequence (DNA): TGTGCCAGCAGTCCCGGAGTAGCGGGGGGGCTAGGGAATGAGCAGTTCTTC.